Listed here are 14 T cell receptor beta chains from one sample, sequenced in a study of radiotherapy plus CTLA-4 blockade in lung cancer. Data came from immunoSEQ multiplex PCR; TCRdb stores just in-frame clones and leaves some out. The sample lists about 15,000 clones, under 75% occurring once. The input for sequencing was peripheral blood, taken from a patient treated with radiotherapy plus ipilimumab. These receptor sequences come from a human donor with non-small cell lung cancer whose response to radiotherapy plus ipilimumab could not be evaluated.

The chain uses TRBV4-3 and TRBJ2-3, with 9 bases fitting TRBD2. Germline V gives CDR1 LGHNA, CDR2 YSLEER. The CDR3 runs to 17 residues. V shed 0 bases, J shed 4 bases, and the junction held 8 bases outside the gene matches. The CDR3 bases are TGCGCCAGCAGCCAAGATAGGCCCCTAGCGGGGCCAGATACGCAGTATTTT. Amino acids: CASSQDRPLAGPDTQYF.

This clone is medium-sized in the sample. V gene TRBV5-4 combines with J gene TRBJ1-5; tentatively, D is TRBD1 (6 bases). Between the trimmed V and J ends, which lost 0 bases and 11 bases, there was a span of 15 bases. The germline CDR1 and CDR2 sequences are SGHNT and YYREEE (reference sequence). The CDR3 is made up of 14 amino acids. The DNA for the CDR3 is TGTGCCAGCAGCTTGGCGGGGGCCGGGGGGGCCCAGCATTTT. This codes for CASSLAGAGGAQHF.

This clone was observed a handful of times. V usage is TRBV4-3 and J usage is TRBJ2-3, with D uncertain. V lost 0 bases to trimming and J lost 0 bases, with 7 bases between them. The CDR3 length is 15 residues. Germline loops: CDR1 LGHNA, CDR2 YSLEER. The CDR3 protein is CASSQEASSTDTQYF. CDR3 in DNA: TGCGCCAGCAGCCAAGAGGCCAGTAGCACAGATACGCAGTATTTT.

The chain recombines TRBV5-1 with TRBJ2-2; perhaps TRBD1 as D (6 bases). Trimming left V 2 bases short and J 6 bases short, with 8 bases between. The CDR3 totals 13 residues. Germline V CDR1 and CDR2: SGHRS, YFSETQ. The CDR3 DNA sequence: TGCGCCAGCAGCTTTGGACAGCCCGGGGAGCTGTTTTTT. It specifies CASSFGQPGELFF.

The chain recombines TRBV7-8 with TRBJ2-7; D possibly corresponds to TRBD2 (7 bases). This CDR3 is 14 amino acids long. Germline lookup yields CDR1 SGHVS and CDR2 FQNEAQ. The V end was cut by 2 bases, the J end by 5 bases, with 13 bases between. CDR3 nucleotides: TGTGCCAGCAGCTTACCCGAGGGGGGGAACGAGCAGTACTTC. This sequence encodes CASSLPEGGNEQYF.

This clone appeared a single time. J is TRBJ2-7 and V is TRBV11-1, with D possibly TRBD1 on 5 matching bases. The CDR3 runs to 15 residues. V was trimmed by 4 bases and J by 2 bases, leaving 15 bases between them. CDR1 is SGHAT and CDR2 is FQDESV in the germline V gene (reference sequence). CDR3 bases: TGTGCCAGCAGCTGGGGCAACCCGATGGCCTACGAGCAGTACTTC. This encodes CASSWGNPMAYEQYF.

This chain joins TRBV2 and TRBJ2-3; weak D call: TRBD2 (5 bases). Germline CDR1 and CDR2: SNHLY and FYNNEI. V was pared by 6 bases and J by 4 bases, with 17 bases between. This CDR3 is built from 15 residues. The DNA of the CDR3 is TGTGCCAGCAGGCCCCCCGTACCCGGGGCAGATACGCAGTATTTT. It specifies CASRPPVPGADTQYF.

The chain links TRBV5-4 to TRBJ1-4; TRBD1 is a possible D gene (5 bases). Trimming shortened V by 0 bases and J by 8 bases, and 14 bases separated the two germline ends. The CDR3 spans 15 residues. Germline CDR1 is SGHNT and CDR2 is YYREEE (reference sequence). CDR3 amino acids: CASSLDIGGEEKLFF. DNA of the CDR3: TGTGCCAGCAGCTTGGATATCGGGGGAGAGGAAAAACTGTTTTTT.

This sequence joins TRBV11-2 and TRBJ1-1, with 9 nucleotides matching TRBD1. This CDR3 spans 17 amino acids. The germline V gene has CDR1 SGHAT and CDR2 FQNNGV. The V gene end was trimmed by 0 bases and the J gene end by 1 base; junction bases not matched to a gene: 6. The CDR3 sequence: CASSLETGGLENTEAFF. The CDR3 bases are TGTGCCAGCAGCTTAGAAACAGGGGGCTTGGAGAACACTGAAGCTTTCTTT.

The chain combines TRBV6-1 with TRBJ1-2; tentative D call: TRBD1 (6 bases). This CDR3 has 16 residues. V dropped 2 bases and J dropped 1 base, with 14 bases sitting between them. The V gene's germline CDR1 is MNHNS and CDR2 SASEGT. The CDR3 is CASSEYGGRDNYGYTF. The CDR3 DNA is TGTGCCAGCAGTGAATATGGGGGCAGGGATAACTATGGCTACACCTTC.

About this clone itself: The junction differs from germline at one of its ends, possibly a read error. The gene calls are TRBV7-2 and TRBJ2-7; TRBD2 aligns across 8 bases. Germline lookup yields CDR1 SGHTA and CDR2 FQGNSA. The CDR3 is made up of 15 amino acids. CDR3 nucleotide sequence: TGTGCCAGCAGCTCGAGCGGGGGTACGATTTACGGGCAGTACTTC. Translation: CASSSSGGTIYGQYF.

The chain couples TRBV9 to TRBJ1-2; the D gene is possibly TRBD1 (5 bases). Germline CDR1 and CDR2: SGDLS and YYNGEE. CDR3 size: 13 residues. V was shortened by 3 bases and J by 6 bases, with 12 bases between the two germline ends. In DNA form, the CDR3 reads TGTGCCAGCAGCGCGGGAGGGGCCCATGGCTACACCTTC. This sequence encodes CASSAGGAHGYTF.

This clone was picked up a small number of times. This sequence joins TRBV19 and TRBJ1-2; possible D gene TRBD1, 6 bases. V gave up 5 bases and J gave up 8 bases, with 12 bases separating them. The CDR3 extends over 12 amino acids. Germline V gives CDR1 LNHDA, CDR2 SQIVND (reference sequence). The CDR3 nucleotides read TGTGCCAGTAGTGGCCAGGGGCGGGGCTACACCTTC. This sequence encodes CASSGQGRGYTF.

This clone was recorded once. The V and J genes are TRBV6-1 and TRBJ1-4, with a weak D call TRBD1 (6 bases). CDR3 length: 15 amino acids. CDR1 MNHNS and CDR2 SASEGT come from the germline V gene. V dropped 4 bases and J dropped 6 bases, with 15 bases sitting between them. CDR3 DNA: TGTGCCAGCAGTGTGGGGGGGGCGGACCATGAAAAACTGTTTTTT. This gives the protein CASSVGGADHEKLFF.